The source of this TCR beta chain is a study of blood T cells in healthy people across ages. Using a J-beta primer mix together with a sample-barcoded 5' primer, a second PCR was run for about 7 to 12 cycles. TCRdb independently ran MiXCR on the 5' RACE reads; one entry per CDR3 protein. Altogether 1.5 million to 2 million distinct CDR3 sequences are present, around half being singletons, with the ten largest covering around 2.1%. CDR1 and CDR2 from the germline V gene are MNHEY and SVGAGI. The CDR3 covers 16 residues. Trimming took 10 bases from V and 1 from J, leaving 20 bases between them. V is TRBV6-5 and J is TRBJ1-5; a weak D match, TRBD1 (6 bases). The specimen was blood. This clonotype was sampled from a woman aged 40 to 50 in good health. The CDR3 here is CANRPHGGRSNQPQHF. The CDR3 DNA sequence: TGTGCCAACAGACCACATGGGGGCAGGAGCAATCAGCCCCAGCATTTT.